A selection of T cell receptor beta chains follows, all from one sample in a study of shared clonotypes between healthy human individuals. Repertoires were generated with immunoSEQ multiplex PCR, while TCRdb's copy carries only in-frame clones and drops some. The table includes around 1.9 million clones, roughly 93% detected once. Material for sequencing was naive CD8+ T cells from PBMCs. All receptors come from a man aged 18-30 years in good health. Some clones in this sample may be carry-over from other donors' samples. Each CDR3 is given with its conserved first and last residue. The D gene is left open where the match is weak. Not all rows give a size; the values are once, few, many and, for expanded clones, a class.

J gene: TRBJ2-7; V gene: TRBV27; clone size: once; CDR3 length: 17; D gene: TRBD1; CDR3 DNA: TGTGCCAGCAGTTTGTCCGTCGGGACAGGAGTCTCCTACGAGCAGTACTTC; CDR3 protein: CASSLSVGTGVSYEQYF
J gene: TRBJ2-7; V gene: TRBV9; clone size: NA; CDR3 length: 13; D gene: NA; CDR3 DNA: TGTGCCAGCAGCGTAGATGGGGGATACGAGCAGTACTTC; CDR3 protein: CASSVDGGYEQYF
J gene: TRBJ1-1; V gene: TRBV9; clone size: NA; CDR3 length: 15; D gene: NA; CDR3 DNA: TGTGCCAGCAGCGTAGGTTACACTTGGAACACTGAAGCTTTCTTT; CDR3 protein: CASSVGYTWNTEAFF
J gene: TRBJ2-1; V gene: TRBV12-5; clone size: NA; CDR3 length: 18; D gene: NA; CDR3 DNA: TGTGCTAGTGCCTATTGGCCAGGGAGTCCCGGGGCACCCAATGAGCAGTTCTTC; CDR3 protein: CASAYWPGSPGAPNEQFF
J gene: TRBJ2-7; V gene: TRBV4-2; clone size: NA; CDR3 length: 15; D gene: TRBD1; CDR3 DNA: TGTGCCAGCAGCCCGGAAAAAACAGGGGGCTACGAGCAGTACTTC; CDR3 protein: CASSPEKTGGYEQYF
J gene: TRBJ1-1; V gene: TRBV11-1; clone size: NA; CDR3 length: 13; D gene: NA; CDR3 DNA: TGTGCCAGCAGCCGAGGACAGCACACTGAAGCTTTCTTT; CDR3 protein: CASSRGQHTEAFF
J gene: TRBJ2-1; V gene: TRBV7-9; clone size: NA; CDR3 length: 12; D gene: NA; CDR3 DNA: TGTGCCAGCAGCTTGGCGGGGAGGCCTTGGGTCTTC; CDR3 protein: CASSLAGRPWVF
J gene: TRBJ2-7; V gene: TRBV7-2; clone size: NA; CDR3 length: 15; D gene: NA; CDR3 DNA: TGTGCCAGCAGCTTATTAGATGGGATTTACTACGAGCAGTACTTC; CDR3 protein: CASSLLDGIYYEQYF
J gene: TRBJ2-1; V gene: TRBV5-4; clone size: NA; CDR3 length: 12; D gene: NA; CDR3 DNA: TGTGCCAGCAGCTTGGCGGCGCGGGCTCTGTTCTTC; CDR3 protein: CASSLAARALFF
J gene: TRBJ2-7; V gene: TRBV25-1; clone size: NA; CDR3 length: 15; D gene: TRBD2; CDR3 DNA: TGTGCCAGCAGTGATAAAGTGGGACTAGCCCACGAGCAGTACTTC; CDR3 protein: CASSDKVGLAHEQYF
J gene: TRBJ2-7; V gene: TRBV6-5; clone size: NA; CDR3 length: 16; D gene: TRBD2; CDR3 DNA: TGTGCCAGCAGTTGGGACCCTGGACTAGCGGATTACGAGCAGTACTTC; CDR3 protein: CASSWDPGLADYEQYF